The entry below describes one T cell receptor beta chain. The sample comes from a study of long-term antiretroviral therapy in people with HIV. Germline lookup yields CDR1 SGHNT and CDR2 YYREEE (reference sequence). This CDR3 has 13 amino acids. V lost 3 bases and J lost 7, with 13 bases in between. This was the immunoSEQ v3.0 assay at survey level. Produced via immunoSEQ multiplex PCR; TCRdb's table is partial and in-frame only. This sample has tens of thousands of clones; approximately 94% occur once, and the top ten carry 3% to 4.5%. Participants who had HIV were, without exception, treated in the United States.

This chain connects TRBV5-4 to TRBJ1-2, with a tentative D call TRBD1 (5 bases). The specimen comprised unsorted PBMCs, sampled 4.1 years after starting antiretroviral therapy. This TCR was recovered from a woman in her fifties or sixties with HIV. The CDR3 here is CASSWDGYRGYTF. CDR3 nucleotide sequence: TGTGCCAGCAGCTGGGACGGGTACCGTGGCTACACCTTC.